This paragraph reports one T cell receptor (beta chain). It lacks a known antigen. There are no base qualities to consult, and no much larger clone falls within one base. TCRbeta CDR3 regions were amplified from genomic DNA using the immunoSEQ Assay, a bias-controlled multiplex PCR. As for the authors' bioinformatics: Nucleated cell counts per sample were estimated from amplification of reference gene primers within the assay. To quantify the absolute abundance of each unique TCRbeta CDR3 rearrangement, sequence reads were collapsed and filtered. For each sample, productive Simpson clonality was calculated as the square root of Simpson's diversity index over productive rearrangements. Imported from immuneACCESS, the table was reduced by TCRdb to in-frame sequences with V and J called. These copies leave out some clones; in studies compared against another copy, an unresolved V gene accounts for under half, and the cause of the remainder is not known. V, J and clone size derive from that table, while D and trimming were established from the DNA sequence. The table for this sample lists roughly 120,000 clones; roughly nine tenths of them were counted only once. 2.1% of the sample is taken by the ten largest.

The CDR3 covers 16 residues, taking in both the cysteine and the phenylalanine. Just CDR3 DNA is preserved here, 48 bases in frame from base 1. Via the germline V gene, CDR1 is MNHEY and CDR2 SVGAGI. Here V drops 4 bases and J drops 7 bases, and the junction holds 8 bases not matched to any gene. In Seattle, one collaborating source enrolled patients while the infection was active and tracked those patients longitudinally over the course of disease. Whole blood was collected in K2EDTA tubes by collaborating institutions according to the institutions' own protocols. For TCRbeta analysis, collaborators shipped samples as frozen whole blood, isolated PBMCs, or DNA extracted from either of those sample types. The data were taken from a study of blood T cell repertoires in COVID-19 (dated by TCRdb to about 2020). General notes on the study: Samples from collaborators originated in the United States, Italy and Spain and spanned both the acute and convalescent phases of COVID-19. Nearly every sample came with metadata listing a de-identified subject ID, COVID-19 status, age in years and sex. Deeply sampled blood TCRbeta repertoires from subjects exposed to, actively infected with, or recovered from COVID-19 were included in the dataset. The prospective study material was composed of cDNA or gDNA derived from T cells, B-cell-depleted T cells, or PBMCs. Where available, HLA class I and class II types were obtained from metadata supplied by the sample provider rather than from assay-based typing. The repertoires were released in a freely available public database meant as a resource for research on the immune response to SARS-CoV-2. The samples were drawn from the first 160 participants of the ongoing ImmuneRACE study and from some 1,300 subjects provided by 6 global collaborators.

Study-wide conclusions, independent of this receptor: The amount of clinical and demographic metadata varied by source and participant and was provided uncurated.

Sequenced: peripheral blood. The receptor was isolated from a man aged 45-65 years with COVID-19, enrolled during active disease. This sequence uses TRBV6-5 and TRBJ1-6, with 9 middle bases fitting TRBD1. For the CDR3, the sequence is CASSSSGTGRNSPLHF. The bases read TGTGCCAGCAGTTCATCGGGGACAGGGCGGAATTCACCCCTCCACTTT.